The 26 T cell receptor beta chains below all came from one sample that was sequenced in a study of regulatory T cells in long-lasting Graves disease. The TCR beta library used iRepertoire HTBI primers with Arm-PCR amplification of CDR3. TCRdb independently ran MiXCR on the multiplex PCR reads; one entry per CDR3 protein. The sample records 580,000 or so distinct CDR3 sequences, about 15% being singletons. Time point meaning: newly diagnosed GD, antithyroid drugs for less than 3 months. The TCR library was prepared using RNA isolated from PBMCs. Another study also made use of these data, one on T cells in Graves' hyperthyroidism and ophthalmopathy.

Specimen: peripheral blood mononuclear cells (PBMCs), collected at new diagnosis, from a patient treated with antithyroid drugs. The receptors derive from a young man with Graves disease.

This clonotype was recorded a few times. A single base separates this from a much larger clone, so it may be a read error. The chain recombines TRBV20-1 with TRBJ2-7; D is unresolved. V was clipped by 2 bases and J by 3 bases, with 2 bases between them. The CDR3 is 10 amino acids. Germline values: CDR1 DFQATT, CDR2 SNEGSKA (reference sequence). The CDR3 sequence is CSARNYEQYF. CDR3 coding DNA: TGCAGTGCTAGAAACTACGAGCAGTACTTC.

Details on this clonotype: This clone may be a read error of a much larger clone one base away. The chain couples TRBV2 to TRBJ2-5; D is unresolved. Trimming removed 8 bases from V and 6 bases from J, with 16 bases in between. This CDR3 has 13 amino acids. Germline CDR1 and CDR2: SNHLY and FYNNEI. The CDR3 sequence is CASGELPRQTQYF. As DNA, the CDR3 is TGTGCCAGCGGCGAATTACCTAGGCAGACCCAGTACTTC.

In this sample, this clonotype turned up a few times. The rearrangement uses TRBV2 and TRBJ1-1, with D possibly being TRBD1 (6 bases). The germline CDR1 and CDR2 sequences are SNHLY and FYNNEI. Trimming cost V 6 bases and J 4 bases, with 15 bases left between them. The length of the CDR3 is 14 residues. The CDR3, as DNA: TGTGCCAGCAGAAAAGGGGGGGCGAGCACTGAAGCTTTCTTT. The encoded protein is CASRKGGASTEAFF.

This clonotype was seen a few times. At one of its ends the junction is not consistent with the germline gene, which may arise from a read error. V is TRBV5-1 and J is TRBJ2-1; TRBD2 aligns across 8 bases. Germline CDR1 is SGHRS and CDR2 is YFSETQ. CDR3 length equals 14 residues. The CDR3 sequence is CASSPGTSDNEQSF. In DNA form, the CDR3 reads TGTGCCAGCAGCCCCGGGACTAGTGACAATGAGCAGTCCTTC.

This clonotype appeared many times. The chain employs TRBV29-1 and TRBJ2-5; 10 bases are a match to TRBD1. The ends lost 7 bases at V and 3 bases at J; junction bases unmatched: 11. This CDR3 region has 15 residues. Germline-derived CDR1 and CDR2 are SQVTM and ANQGSEA. The CDR3 reads CSATSGQGLKETQYF. CDR3 sequence (DNA): TGCAGCGCTACCTCGGGACAGGGGCTAAAAGAGACCCAGTACTTC.

This clonotype was picked up a small number of times. J is TRBJ2-2 and V is TRBV5-1, with 9 positions matching TRBD2. The CDR3 covers 16 residues. V dropped 0 bases and J dropped 5; count of bases not matched to a gene: 5. Per the germline V gene, CDR1 is SGHRS and CDR2 is YFSETQ. The CDR3 loop reads CASSLVLAGDTGELFF. The CDR3 coding sequence is TGCGCCAGCAGCTTGGTTTTAGCGGGAGATACCGGGGAGCTGTTTTTT.

This clonotype was observed many times. This sequence joins TRBV11-2 and TRBJ2-1; D gene unclear. Germline V gene sequence: CDR1 SGHAT, CDR2 FQNNGV. The CDR3 is 13 residues long. The V end was cut by 3 bases, the J end by 4 bases, with 7 bases between. CDR3 in DNA: TGTGCCAGCAGCTTGGGGTCTTACAATGAGCAGTTCTTC. It yields the protein CASSLGSYNEQFF.

At least ten counts were recorded for this clonotype. The V gene is TRBV28, the J gene TRBJ1-4, with a weak D call TRBD1 (6 bases). CDR1 is MDHEN, CDR2 SYDVKM, per germline. V dropped 3 bases and J dropped 4 bases, with 12 bases sitting between them. The CDR3 runs 15 residues. DNA for the CDR3: TGTGCCAGCAGTTTTGCAGGGGACCTTAATGAAAAACTGTTTTTT. It specifies CASSFAGDLNEKLFF.

The sample holds many counts of this clonotype. The chain is built from TRBV28 and TRBJ2-3, with 7 bases aligning to TRBD1. The CDR3 spans 16 residues. Germline CDR1 and CDR2: MDHEN and SYDVKM. Unmatched junction bases numbered 8, after V lost 4 bases and J lost 1 base. The CDR3 reads CASSSTRDRGTDTQYF. CDR3 sequence (DNA): TGTGCCAGCAGTTCAACCCGGGACAGAGGCACAGATACGCAGTATTTT.

This clonotype was seen more than once but under ten times. This chain joins TRBV20-1 and TRBJ1-6; D is unclear. Germline CDR1 DFQATT, CDR2 SNEGSKA (reference sequence). The CDR3 runs to 12 residues. Trimming removed 1 base at V and 8 bases at J, with 6 bases between. CDR3 bases: TGCAGTGCTAGAGGTCGATATTCACCCCTCCACTTT. Its translation is CSARGRYSPLHF.

The table lists this clonotype with many counts. The chain joins TRBV7-2 to TRBJ2-5, with 9 positions matching TRBD2. The V segment lost 5 bases and the J segment 3 bases; nucleotides outside the gene matches: 13. The CDR3 is 17 amino acids. Germline V gives CDR1 SGHTA, CDR2 FQGNSA. CDR3 loop: CASSPQSPTSGEETQYF. Here the CDR3 DNA reads TGTGCCAGCAGCCCGCAATCTCCGACTAGCGGAGAAGAGACCCAGTACTTC.

With respect to this clonotype: One end of the junction varies from germline; a read error may be responsible. V usage is TRBV10-1 and J usage is TRBJ2-5, with a possible D match to TRBD2 (5 bases). The CDR3 is 13 amino acids. The germline V gene has CDR1 WNHNN and CDR2 SYGVQD (reference sequence). The DNA for the CDR3 is TGTGCCATCAGTGGGAGCCCCCAGGAGACCCAGTACTTC. It yields the protein CAISGSPQETQYF.

This chain uses TRBV30 with TRBJ1-1; D unclear. V lost 2 bases to trimming and J lost 0 bases, with 22 bases between them. The CDR3 is 18 residues long. Per germline, CDR1 GTSNPN and CDR2 SVGIG (reference sequence). As DNA, the CDR3 is TGTGCCTGGAGTTCCACCTTAGAGTGGCAGACCATGAACACTGAAGCTTTCTTT. This codes for CAWSSTLEWQTMNTEAFF.

This clonotype has at least ten counts. This rearrangement joins TRBV9 to TRBJ1-1; TRBD1 aligns across 9 bases. This CDR3 has 16 residues. The germline CDR1 and CDR2 sequences are SGDLS and YYNGEE. The V segment lost 3 bases and the J segment 10 bases; nucleotides outside the gene matches: 16. The CDR3 loop reads CASSAHRDRVMVGAFF. CDR3 DNA sequence: TGTGCCAGCAGCGCCCACCGGGACAGGGTCATGGTCGGAGCTTTCTTT.

This rearrangement joins TRBV10-3 to TRBJ1-4; 7 bases fit TRBD1. This CDR3 comprises 15 residues. Per the germline V gene, CDR1 is ENHRY and CDR2 is SYGVKD. Trimming at V came to 9 bases and at J to 1 base, leaving 8 bases not matched to a gene. The CDR3 region is CAIEQGIRTNEKLFF. In nucleotides, the CDR3 is TGTGCCATAGAACAGGGGATACGAACTAATGAAAAACTGTTTTTT.

At least ten counts were recorded for this clonotype. V usage is TRBV7-9 and J usage is TRBJ2-7; perhaps D is TRBD1 or TRBD2 (5 bases each). V dropped 4 bases and J dropped 0 bases, with 13 bases sitting between them. The CDR3 is 15 amino acids. Per germline, CDR1 SEHNR and CDR2 FQNEAQ (reference sequence). The CDR3 nucleotides read TGTGCCAGCAGCTCAAACCGGGACGACTCCTACGAGCAGTACTTC. Its protein is CASSSNRDDSYEQYF.

This clonotype showed up just a few times. The chain carries TRBV27 and TRBJ1-1; the D gene is possibly TRBD1 (5 bases). The CDR3 has 16 amino acids. Trimming left V 6 bases short and J 0 bases short, with 17 bases between. Germline V gene lookup returns CDR1 MNHEY and CDR2 SMNVEV (reference sequence). The CDR3, as DNA: TGTGCCAGCAGGGACGGGACTGAGCACATGAACACTGAAGCTTTCTTT. Protein product: CASRDGTEHMNTEAFF.

This clonotype was detected many times. The rearrangement uses TRBV3-1 and TRBJ2-5; TRBD1 matches at 9 bases. The J segment lost 4 bases and the V segment lost 4 bases, leaving 7 bases of the junction unmatched. CDR1 and CDR2 (germline): LGHDT, YNNKEL (reference sequence). The CDR3 loop spans 15 amino acids. The CDR3 sequence: CASSRAADRGETQYF. The DNA for the CDR3 is TGTGCCAGCAGCCGTGCTGCGGACAGGGGAGAGACCCAGTACTTC.

The V gene is TRBV4-1, the J gene TRBJ2-1, with D perhaps TRBD2 (6 bases). V lost 1 base and J 0 bases, leaving 10 bases between the germline ends. In germline, CDR1 is MGHRA, CDR2 YSYEKL. This CDR3 is built from 16 residues. The DNA for the CDR3 is TGCGCCAGCAGCCAAGGGGCGACTAGCTCCTACAATGAGCAGTTCTTC. Its protein is CASSQGATSSYNEQFF.

This clonotype was picked up a small number of times. V is TRBV6-2 or TRBV6-3 and J is TRBJ2-3; D is perhaps TRBD2 (5 bases). The CDR3 is 15 residues long. V was trimmed by 10 bases and J by 0 bases, leaving 17 bases between them. Germline V gene sequence: CDR1 MNHEY, CDR2 SVGEGT. CDR3 bases: TGTGCCACCTCCCCCACGGCGGGTAGCACAGATACGCAGTATTTT. This translates into CATSPTAGSTDTQYF.

This clonotype has a handful of counts. The chain couples TRBV11-3 to TRBJ2-1; 13 bases map to TRBD2. This CDR3 has 15 amino acids. The V and J ends lost 4 bases and 10 bases, in that order; junction bases with no gene match: 7. CDR1 and CDR2 (germline): SGHNT, YENEEA. CDR3 DNA sequence: TGTGCCAGCAGCTCCAGCGGACTAGCGGGAGTGGAGCAGTTCTTC. Its protein is CASSSSGLAGVEQFF.

This clonotype was seen repeatedly, ten times or more. This CDR3 reads CASSPTTSGVYEQYF. CDR3 nucleotides: TGTGCCAGCAGCCCCACGACTAGCGGGGTCTACGAGCAGTACTTC. J is TRBJ2-7 and V is TRBV27; 11 nucleotides match TRBD2. The ends lost 6 bases at V and 3 bases at J; junction bases unmatched: 7. CDR3 size: 15 residues. In germline, CDR1 is MNHEY, CDR2 SMNVEV (reference sequence).

This clonotype was detected a few times. For the CDR3, the DNA is TGTGCCAGCTTGGGCAACGGACTCTACGAGCAGTACTTC. It codes for CASLGNGLYEQYF. V is TRBV27 and J is TRBJ2-7, with a possible D match to TRBD2 (5 bases). Germline V CDR1 and CDR2: MNHEY, SMNVEV (reference sequence). Trimming took off 8 bases at V and 3 bases at J, with 14 bases between the two ends. The CDR3 is 13 residues long.

This clonotype was recorded many times. The V and J genes are TRBV20-1 and TRBJ1-5; D not resolved. The V gene's germline CDR1 is DFQATT and CDR2 SNEGSKA (reference sequence). Trimming cost V 3 bases and J 2 bases, with 8 bases left between them. The length of the CDR3 is 13 residues. CDR3 amino acids: CSASQEGNQPQHF. In DNA, the CDR3 is TGCAGTGCTAGCCAGGAGGGCAATCAGCCCCAGCATTTT.

This clonotype was recorded at least ten times. The rearrangement links TRBV12-3 or TRBV12-4 to TRBJ2-3; D possibly corresponds to TRBD1 (6 bases). V lost 6 bases and J lost 6, with 16 bases in between. This CDR3 has 14 amino acids. CDR3 in amino acids: CASSLGGAPDTQYF. DNA for the CDR3: TGTGCCAGCAGCCTAGGGGGAGCCCCGGATACGCAGTATTTT.

This clonotype was seen ten or more times. The chain employs TRBV3-1 and TRBJ2-1, with a possible D match to TRBD2 (5 bases). CDR3 length: 16 amino acids. From germline, CDR1 is LGHDT and CDR2 YNNKEL (reference sequence). Trimming took off 0 bases at V and 4 bases at J, with 13 bases between the two ends. In nucleotides, the CDR3 is TGTGCCAGCAGCCAAGATCGGCTAGCCCGATACAATGAGCAGTTCTTC. Translation gives CASSQDRLARYNEQFF.